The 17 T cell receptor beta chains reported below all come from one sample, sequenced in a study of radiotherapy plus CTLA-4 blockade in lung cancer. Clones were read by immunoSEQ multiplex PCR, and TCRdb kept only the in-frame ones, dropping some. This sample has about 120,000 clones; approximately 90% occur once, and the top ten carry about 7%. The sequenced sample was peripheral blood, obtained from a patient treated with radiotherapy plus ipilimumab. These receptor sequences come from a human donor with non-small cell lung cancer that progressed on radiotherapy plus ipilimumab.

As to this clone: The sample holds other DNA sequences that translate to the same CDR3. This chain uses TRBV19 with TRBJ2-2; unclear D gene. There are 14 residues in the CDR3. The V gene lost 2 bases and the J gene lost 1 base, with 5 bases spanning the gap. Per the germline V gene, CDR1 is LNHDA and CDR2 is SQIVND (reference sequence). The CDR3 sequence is CASSIRENTGELFF. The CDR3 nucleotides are TGTGCCAGTAGTATACGAGAGAACACCGGGGAGCTGTTTTTT.

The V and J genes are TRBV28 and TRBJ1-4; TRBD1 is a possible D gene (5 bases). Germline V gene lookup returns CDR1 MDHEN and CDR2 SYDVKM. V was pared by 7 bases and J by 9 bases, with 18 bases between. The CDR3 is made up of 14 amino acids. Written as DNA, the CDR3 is TGTGCCAGCACCAGGGTGGGAGGGATTAAAAAACTGTTTTTT. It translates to CASTRVGGIKKLFF.

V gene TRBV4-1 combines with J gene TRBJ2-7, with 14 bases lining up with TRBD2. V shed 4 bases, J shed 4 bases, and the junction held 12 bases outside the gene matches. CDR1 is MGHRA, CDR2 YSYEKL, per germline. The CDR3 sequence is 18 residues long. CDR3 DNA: TGCGCCAGCAGCCTCCTGGGGACTAGCGGGAGTTGGTCATACGAGCAGTACTTC. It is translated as CASSLLGTSGSWSYEQYF.

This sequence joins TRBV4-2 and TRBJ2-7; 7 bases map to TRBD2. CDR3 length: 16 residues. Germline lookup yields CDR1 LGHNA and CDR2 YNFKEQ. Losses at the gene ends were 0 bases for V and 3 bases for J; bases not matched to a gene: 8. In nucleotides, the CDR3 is TGTGCCAGCAGCCAAGATTGGGCGGGAGAAGTCTACGAGCAGTACTTC. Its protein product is CASSQDWAGEVYEQYF.

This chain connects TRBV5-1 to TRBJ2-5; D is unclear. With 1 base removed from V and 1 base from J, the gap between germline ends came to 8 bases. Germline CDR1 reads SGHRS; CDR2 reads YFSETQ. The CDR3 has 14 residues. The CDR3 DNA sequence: TGCGCCAGCAGCTTGAGCGTACCCCAAGAGACCCAGTACTTC. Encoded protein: CASSLSVPQETQYF.

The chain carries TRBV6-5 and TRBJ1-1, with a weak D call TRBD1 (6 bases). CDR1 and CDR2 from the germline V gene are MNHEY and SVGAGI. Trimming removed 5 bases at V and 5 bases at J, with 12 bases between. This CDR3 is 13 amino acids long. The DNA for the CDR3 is TGTGCCAGCAGTAAACAGGGAGAAACTGAAGCTTTCTTT. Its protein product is CASSKQGETEAFF.

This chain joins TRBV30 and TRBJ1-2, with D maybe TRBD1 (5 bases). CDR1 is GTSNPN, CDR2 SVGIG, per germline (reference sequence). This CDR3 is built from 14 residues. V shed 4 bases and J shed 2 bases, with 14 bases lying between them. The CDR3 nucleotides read TGTGCCTGGATCCCTCAGGGCAGAAACTATGGCTACACCTTC. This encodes CAWIPQGRNYGYTF.

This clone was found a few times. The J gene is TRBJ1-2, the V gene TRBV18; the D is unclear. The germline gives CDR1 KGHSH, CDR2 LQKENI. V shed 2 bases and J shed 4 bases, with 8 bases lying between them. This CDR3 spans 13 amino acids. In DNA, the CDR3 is TGTGCCAGCTCACCAAGGCAGCCCTATGGCTACACCTTC. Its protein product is CASSPRQPYGYTF.

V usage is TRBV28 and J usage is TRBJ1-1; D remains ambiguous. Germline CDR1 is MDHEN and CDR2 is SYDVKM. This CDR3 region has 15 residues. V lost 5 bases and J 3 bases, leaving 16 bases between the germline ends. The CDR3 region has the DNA TGTGCCAGCAGTGCCGCCGTGGAAAGGTACACTGAAGCTTTCTTT. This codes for CASSAAVERYTEAFF.

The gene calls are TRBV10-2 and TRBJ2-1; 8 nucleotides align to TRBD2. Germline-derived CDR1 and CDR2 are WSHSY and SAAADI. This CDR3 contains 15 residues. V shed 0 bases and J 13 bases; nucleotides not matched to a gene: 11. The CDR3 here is CASSESKGLGLSQFF. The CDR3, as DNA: TGCGCCAGCAGTGAGTCGAAGGGACTAGGCTTAAGTCAGTTCTTC.

The CDR3, as DNA: TGCGCCAGCAGCTTTCCCACAGATACGCAGTATTTT. It codes for CASSFPTDTQYF. The chain uses TRBV5-1 and TRBJ2-3; D remains unclear. V lost 2 bases to trimming and J lost 2 bases, with 3 bases between them. The CDR3 extends over 12 amino acids. Looked up from germline, CDR1 is SGHRS and CDR2 is YFSETQ.

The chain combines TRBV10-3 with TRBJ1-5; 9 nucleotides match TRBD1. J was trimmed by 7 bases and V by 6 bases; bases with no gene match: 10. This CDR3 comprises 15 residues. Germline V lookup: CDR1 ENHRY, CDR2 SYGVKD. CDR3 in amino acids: CAISPGTGREQPQHF. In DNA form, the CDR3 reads TGTGCCATCAGCCCCGGGACAGGGCGAGAACAGCCCCAGCATTTT.

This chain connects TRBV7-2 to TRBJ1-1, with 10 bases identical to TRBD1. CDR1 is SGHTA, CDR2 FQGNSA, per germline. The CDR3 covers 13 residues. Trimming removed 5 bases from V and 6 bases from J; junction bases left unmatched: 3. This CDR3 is CASSRDRGSEAFF. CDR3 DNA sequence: TGTGCCAGCAGCCGGGACAGGGGTTCTGAAGCTTTCTTT.

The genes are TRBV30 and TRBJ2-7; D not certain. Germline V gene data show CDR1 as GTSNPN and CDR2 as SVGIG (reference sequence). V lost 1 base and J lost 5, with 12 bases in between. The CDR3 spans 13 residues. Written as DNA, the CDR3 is TGTGCCTGGAGTGGGCAGTTTAGGAACGAGCAGTACTTC. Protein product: CAWSGQFRNEQYF.

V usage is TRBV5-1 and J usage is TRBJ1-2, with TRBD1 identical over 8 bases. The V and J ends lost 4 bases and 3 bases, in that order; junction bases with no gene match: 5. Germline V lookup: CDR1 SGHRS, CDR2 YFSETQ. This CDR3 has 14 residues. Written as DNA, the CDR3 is TGCGCCAGCAGCCAAGGACAGGGTGACTATGGCTACACCTTC. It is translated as CASSQGQGDYGYTF.

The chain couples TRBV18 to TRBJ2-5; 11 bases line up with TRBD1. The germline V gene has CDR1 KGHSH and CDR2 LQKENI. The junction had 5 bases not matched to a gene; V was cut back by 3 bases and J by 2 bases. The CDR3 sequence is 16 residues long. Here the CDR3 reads CASSPIGTGGQETQYF. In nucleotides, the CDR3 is TGTGCCAGCTCACCTATCGGGACAGGGGGACAAGAGACCCAGTACTTC.

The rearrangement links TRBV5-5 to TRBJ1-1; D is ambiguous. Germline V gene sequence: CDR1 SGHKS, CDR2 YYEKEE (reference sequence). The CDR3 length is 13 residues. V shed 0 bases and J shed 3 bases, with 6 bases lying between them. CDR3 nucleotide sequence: TGTGCCAGCAGCTTGGAGGTATACACTGAAGCTTTCTTT. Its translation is CASSLEVYTEAFF.